This is a list of T cell receptor beta chains from one sample in a study of T-cell memory formation after mild COVID-19. Each CDR3 protein gets one entry after TCRdb re-called the 5' RACE reads with MiXCR. Counted here are some 130,000 distinct CDR3 sequences, approximately 25% occurring once; the ten biggest clones make up around 24%. Input material: PBMCs or a T cell subset sorted from them (not recorded which). These receptors originate from an adult woman who had mild COVID-19 (a few samples of this study predate the infection). Cell type and time point are not known. Each CDR3 is given with its conserved first and last residue. The order of the fields is clone size, D gene, V gene, J gene, CDR3 protein, CDR3 DNA. A D gene is named only where the DNA matches it firmly. Rows give clone size only sometimes, using once, few, many, or a class for an expanded clone.

clone_size: NA; d_call: TRBD1; v_call: TRBV5-1; j_call: TRBJ2-7; cdr3_aa: CASSPGQGVSSYEQYF; cdr3_nt: TGCGCCAGCAGCCCCGGACAGGGGGTAAGCTCCTACGAGCAGTACTTC
clone_size: few; d_call: NA; v_call: TRBV4-1; j_call: TRBJ2-7; cdr3_aa: CASSQVPALRDDYYEQYF; cdr3_nt: TGCGCCAGCAGCCAAGTTCCCGCCTTACGGGACGATTACTACGAGCAGTACTTC
clone_size: few; d_call: NA; v_call: TRBV6-5; j_call: TRBJ1-3; cdr3_aa: CASSYSPERGNTIYF; cdr3_nt: TGTGCCAGCAGTTACTCGCCCGAGCGGGGAAACACCATATATTTT
clone_size: many; d_call: NA; v_call: TRBV4-1; j_call: TRBJ2-5; cdr3_aa: CASSRTGLEETQYF; cdr3_nt: TGCGCCAGCAGCCGGACGGGACTCGAAGAGACCCAGTACTTC
clone_size: NA; d_call: NA; v_call: TRBV27; j_call: TRBJ1-1; cdr3_aa: CASWSGYSEAFF; cdr3_nt: TGTGCCAGCTGGTCAGGGTATTCTGAAGCTTTCTTT
clone_size: NA; d_call: NA; v_call: TRBV4-1; j_call: TRBJ1-4; cdr3_aa: CASSQESGRKLFF; cdr3_nt: TGCGCCAGCAGCCAAGAATCAGGCCGAAAACTGTTTTTT
clone_size: few; d_call: TRBD2; v_call: TRBV7-9; j_call: TRBJ2-1; cdr3_aa: CASSAGDANEQFF; cdr3_nt: TGTGCCAGCAGCGCGGGGGACGCCAATGAGCAGTTCTTC
clone_size: few; d_call: TRBD1; v_call: TRBV6-5; j_call: TRBJ2-1; cdr3_aa: CASSYRTGFNEQFF; cdr3_nt: TGTGCCAGCAGTTACAGGACAGGGTTCAATGAGCAGTTCTTC
clone_size: NA; d_call: NA; v_call: TRBV5-6; j_call: TRBJ2-1; cdr3_aa: CASSFSGGPYNEQFF; cdr3_nt: TGTGCCAGCAGCTTCAGTGGTGGACCCTACAATGAGCAGTTCTTC
clone_size: NA; d_call: NA; v_call: TRBV9; j_call: TRBJ2-5; cdr3_aa: CASRRETQYF; cdr3_nt: TGTGCCAGCAGGAGGGAGACCCAGTACTTC
clone_size: NA; d_call: TRBD2; v_call: TRBV4-2; j_call: TRBJ2-3; cdr3_aa: CASSPEGETSGNFTQYF; cdr3_nt: TGTGCCAGCAGCCCGGAGGGGGAGACTAGCGGGAACTTCACGCAGTATTTT
clone_size: NA; d_call: NA; v_call: TRBV29-1; j_call: TRBJ1-1; cdr3_aa: CSVVPGGTEAFF; cdr3_nt: TGCAGCGTTGTCCCAGGTGGGACTGAAGCTTTCTTT
clone_size: NA; d_call: NA; v_call: TRBV3-1; j_call: TRBJ2-1; cdr3_aa: CASSGRYNEQFF; cdr3_nt: TGTGCCAGCAGTGGGAGATACAATGAGCAGTTCTTC
clone_size: NA; d_call: NA; v_call: TRBV12-3/TRBV12-4; j_call: TRBJ1-1; cdr3_aa: CASSYRRLEAFF; cdr3_nt: TGTGCCAGCAGTTACCGAAGACTTGAAGCTTTCTTT
clone_size: few; d_call: TRBD1; v_call: TRBV7-6; j_call: TRBJ2-3; cdr3_aa: CASSPRSGTGGADTQYF; cdr3_nt: TGTGCCAGCAGCCCACGATCCGGGACAGGGGGTGCAGATACGCAGTATTTT
clone_size: few; d_call: NA; v_call: TRBV7-3; j_call: TRBJ2-1; cdr3_aa: CASSLRAYNEQFF; cdr3_nt: TGTGCCAGCAGCTTAAGGGCCTACAATGAGCAGTTCTTC
clone_size: NA; d_call: TRBD1; v_call: TRBV5-1; j_call: TRBJ1-2; cdr3_aa: CASSSAKDRPSYGYTF; cdr3_nt: TGCGCCAGCAGCTCAGCGAAGGACAGGCCCTCCTATGGCTACACCTTC
clone_size: NA; d_call: NA; v_call: TRBV11-2; j_call: TRBJ2-3; cdr3_aa: CASSSPLEGFDTQYF; cdr3_nt: TGTGCCAGCAGCTCACCCTTGGAAGGGTTTGATACGCAGTATTTT
clone_size: NA; d_call: TRBD2; v_call: TRBV9; j_call: TRBJ2-1; cdr3_aa: CASSVKTSGGTNEQFF; cdr3_nt: TGTGCCAGCAGCGTGAAGACTAGCGGGGGGACCAATGAGCAGTTCTTC
clone_size: many; d_call: NA; v_call: TRBV7-2; j_call: TRBJ2-7; cdr3_aa: CASSLLGGGFDEQYF; cdr3_nt: TGTGCCAGCAGCTTACTAGGTGGGGGGTTCGACGAGCAGTACTTC
clone_size: few; d_call: NA; v_call: TRBV29-1; j_call: TRBJ2-7; cdr3_aa: CSVAPGSYEQYF; cdr3_nt: TGCAGCGTTGCCCCAGGGTCCTACGAGCAGTACTTC
clone_size: NA; d_call: TRBD1; v_call: TRBV6-1; j_call: TRBJ1-4; cdr3_aa: CASSEAEGQGNEKLFF; cdr3_nt: TGTGCCAGCAGTGAAGCTGAGGGACAGGGCAATGAAAAACTGTTTTTT
clone_size: few; d_call: NA; v_call: TRBV16; j_call: TRBJ1-3; cdr3_aa: CASSQGNSGNTIYF; cdr3_nt: TGTGCCAGCAGCCAAGGGAACTCTGGAAACACCATATATTTT
clone_size: NA; d_call: TRBD1; v_call: TRBV7-9; j_call: TRBJ1-5; cdr3_aa: CASSPGPAGQGVYSNQPQHF; cdr3_nt: TGTGCCAGCAGCCCCGGCCCCGCGGGACAGGGGGTCTATAGCAATCAGCCCCAGCATTTT
clone_size: NA; d_call: NA; v_call: TRBV12-3/TRBV12-4; j_call: TRBJ1-6; cdr3_aa: CASSLATTPLHF; cdr3_nt: TGTGCCAGCAGTCTCGCCACTACACCCCTCCACTTT
clone_size: few; d_call: NA; v_call: TRBV3-1; j_call: TRBJ2-6; cdr3_aa: CASSQDRGHGFSGANVLTF; cdr3_nt: TGTGCCAGCAGCCAAGATCGAGGCCACGGTTTCTCTGGGGCCAACGTCCTGACTTTC
clone_size: NA; d_call: TRBD1; v_call: TRBV6-2/TRBV6-3; j_call: TRBJ2-7; cdr3_aa: CASNTGGWNEQYF; cdr3_nt: TGTGCCAGCAATACAGGGGGTTGGAACGAGCAGTACTTC
clone_size: NA; d_call: TRBD2; v_call: TRBV7-2; j_call: TRBJ2-3; cdr3_aa: CASSPPGLAGGPGTDTQYF; cdr3_nt: TGTGCCAGCAGCCCGCCAGGACTAGCGGGAGGGCCGGGCACAGATACGCAGTATTTT
clone_size: once; d_call: NA; v_call: TRBV3-1; j_call: TRBJ2-1; cdr3_aa: CASSLGTPGNEQFF; cdr3_nt: TGTGCCAGCAGTCTCGGGACTCCCGGCAATGAGCAGTTCTTC
clone_size: NA; d_call: TRBD2; v_call: TRBV11-1; j_call: TRBJ2-5; cdr3_aa: CASSSWTSGTQETQYF; cdr3_nt: TGTGCCAGCAGCTCATGGACTAGCGGGACCCAAGAGACCCAGTACTTC
clone_size: NA; d_call: NA; v_call: TRBV15; j_call: TRBJ2-7; cdr3_aa: CATSEPGHQSYEQYF; cdr3_nt: TGTGCCACCAGCGAACCGGGACACCAAAGCTACGAGCAGTACTTC
clone_size: NA; d_call: TRBD1; v_call: TRBV7-3; j_call: TRBJ2-1; cdr3_aa: CASSTGQASSYNEQFF; cdr3_nt: TGTGCCAGCAGCACCGGACAGGCAAGCTCCTACAATGAGCAGTTCTTC
clone_size: few; d_call: TRBD1; v_call: TRBV27; j_call: TRBJ2-1; cdr3_aa: CASRWAGTANNEQFF; cdr3_nt: TGTGCCAGCAGGTGGGCCGGGACAGCAAACAATGAGCAGTTCTTC
clone_size: NA; d_call: NA; v_call: TRBV7-9; j_call: TRBJ2-1; cdr3_aa: CASSFGIYNEQFF; cdr3_nt: TGTGCCAGCAGCTTTGGAATCTACAATGAGCAGTTCTTC
clone_size: NA; d_call: TRBD1; v_call: TRBV5-1; j_call: TRBJ2-7; cdr3_aa: CASSLGDREFGYEQYF; cdr3_nt: TGCGCCAGCAGCTTGGGGGACAGGGAATTTGGCTACGAGCAGTACTTC
clone_size: few; d_call: TRBD1; v_call: TRBV5-1; j_call: TRBJ1-4; cdr3_aa: CASSLGTGVREKLFF; cdr3_nt: TGCGCCAGCAGCTTGGGGACAGGGGTTCGAGAAAAACTGTTTTTT
clone_size: few; d_call: TRBD1; v_call: TRBV4-2; j_call: TRBJ2-7; cdr3_aa: CASSQDRRTGYSYEQYF; cdr3_nt: TGTGCCAGCAGCCAAGATCGTAGGACAGGGTACTCCTACGAGCAGTACTTC
clone_size: few; d_call: TRBD2; v_call: TRBV2; j_call: TRBJ2-7; cdr3_aa: CASRGLADSRDEQYF; cdr3_nt: TGTGCCAGCCGAGGGCTAGCGGATTCGCGGGACGAGCAGTACTTC
clone_size: few; d_call: TRBD2; v_call: TRBV6-6; j_call: TRBJ2-1; cdr3_aa: CASSLAGGNYNEQFF; cdr3_nt: TGTGCCAGCAGTTTAGCGGGGGGGAACTACAATGAGCAGTTCTTC
clone_size: few; d_call: NA; v_call: TRBV7-8; j_call: TRBJ2-7; cdr3_aa: CASSLEWLVESYEQYF; cdr3_nt: TGTGCCAGCAGCCTCGAATGGCTGGTAGAATCCTACGAGCAGTACTTC
clone_size: few; d_call: TRBD1; v_call: TRBV5-5; j_call: TRBJ2-7; cdr3_aa: CASEDRGSSYEQYF; cdr3_nt: TGTGCCAGCGAGGACAGGGGGTCCTCCTACGAGCAGTACTTC
clone_size: NA; d_call: NA; v_call: TRBV20-1; j_call: TRBJ1-1; cdr3_aa: CSARAVGGTMNTEAFF; cdr3_nt: TGCAGTGCTAGAGCAGTTGGAGGGACCATGAACACTGAAGCTTTCTTT
clone_size: few; d_call: TRBD1; v_call: TRBV7-9; j_call: TRBJ1-1; cdr3_aa: CASSAATGGTEAFF; cdr3_nt: TGTGCCAGCAGCGCGGCAACAGGGGGCACTGAAGCTTTCTTT
clone_size: NA; d_call: TRBD2; v_call: TRBV12-3/TRBV12-4; j_call: TRBJ2-1; cdr3_aa: CASSQTSETNEQFF; cdr3_nt: TGTGCCAGCAGTCAAACTAGCGAGACAAATGAGCAGTTCTTC
clone_size: few; d_call: NA; v_call: TRBV5-1; j_call: TRBJ2-1; cdr3_aa: CASNPTVSSYNEQFF; cdr3_nt: TGCGCCAGCAATCCCACGGTGAGCTCCTACAATGAGCAGTTCTTC
clone_size: once; d_call: NA; v_call: TRBV20-1; j_call: TRBJ1-2; cdr3_aa: CSATSLGGTANYGYTF; cdr3_nt: TGCAGTGCTACCTCACTGGGGGGGACTGCTAACTATGGCTACACCTTC